What follows are 22 T cell receptor beta chains derived from one specimen sequenced in a study of blood T cell repertoires in COVID-19. Sequenced by immunoSEQ multiplex PCR; TCRdb stores in-frame clones only, minus some. The table lists some 230,000 clones, more than 80% of them singletons. Sequencing was performed on peripheral blood. The receptors were sampled from a man aged 25-40 years who had recovered from COVID-19.

The J gene is TRBJ2-5, the V gene TRBV5-6; D perhaps matches TRBD2 (5 bases). This CDR3 has 14 residues. Germline V gene data show CDR1 as SGHDT and CDR2 as YYEEEE. Trimming cost V 7 bases and J 2 bases, with 15 bases left between them. The chain's CDR3 is CASRRGLEQETQYF. The CDR3 DNA reads as TGTGCCAGCCGCCGCGGGTTGGAGCAAGAGACCCAGTACTTC.

The chain recombines TRBV4-3 with TRBJ1-2; D gene uncertain. This CDR3 spans 16 amino acids. CDR1 is LGHNA and CDR2 is YSLEER in the germline V gene. V lost 3 bases to trimming and J lost 3 bases, with 17 bases between them. CDR3 DNA sequence: TGCGCCAGCAGCCAGGGCCCGGCTCCTGGTCACTATGGCTACACCTTC. This translates into CASSQGPAPGHYGYTF.

The CDR3 bases are TGTGCCAGCTCCCCGGGGTCATTCGCCTACGAGCAGTACTTC. This translates into CASSPGSFAYEQYF. The V and J genes are TRBV18 and TRBJ2-7, with TRBD2 as a possible D gene (5 bases). The V end lost 6 bases, the J end lost 2 bases, and 14 bases lay between the germline ends. The CDR3 is made up of 14 amino acids. Germline-derived CDR1 and CDR2 are KGHSH and LQKENI.

Here the CDR3 DNA reads TGTGCCAGCAGTTTGAGGCGGGCCCATGGCTACACCTTC. As protein: CASSLRRAHGYTF. The V call is TRBV27, the J call TRBJ1-2; D is uncertain. The germline V gene has CDR1 MNHEY and CDR2 SMNVEV (reference sequence). The CDR3 covers 13 residues. V was trimmed by 3 bases and J by 6 bases, leaving 11 bases between them.

The chain recombines TRBV7-8 with TRBJ2-7; D not resolved. The V and J ends lost 1 base and 3 bases respectively, with 10 bases between them. CDR1 and CDR2 from the germline V gene are SGHVS and FQNEAQ. The CDR3 consists of 14 residues. Written as DNA, the CDR3 is TGTGCCAGCAGCTTAGTTTCGACTGACTACGAGCAGTACTTC. Residues: CASSLVSTDYEQYF. Together with reference TRBV7-8 and TRBJ2-7, the CDR3 gives the full variable domain: GAGVSQSPRYKVAKRGQDVALRCDPISGHVSLFWYQQALGQGPEFLTYFQNEAQLDKSGLPSDRFFAERPEGSVSTLKIQRTQQEDSAVYLCASSLVSTDYEQYFGPGTRLTVT.

There are a few counts of this clone. The V gene is TRBV3-1 (or the pseudogene TRBV3-2), the J gene TRBJ2-3, with D perhaps TRBD2 (5 bases). This CDR3 has 14 amino acids. Germline CDR1 is LGHDT and CDR2 is YNNKEL (reference sequence). V gave up 6 bases and J gave up 1 base, with 11 bases separating them. As DNA, the CDR3 is TGTGCCAGCAGTCCCCGGGAAGGCACAGATACGCAGTATTTT. It specifies CASSPREGTDTQYF.

The V gene is TRBV11-2, the J gene TRBJ2-2; 7 bases are a match to TRBD1. The CDR3 length is 15 residues. The junction had 13 bases not matched to a gene; V was cut back by 5 bases and J by 10 bases. The V gene's germline CDR1 is SGHAT and CDR2 FQNNGV. The CDR3 here is CASSPHRGRALELFF. Here the CDR3 DNA reads TGTGCCAGCAGCCCTCACAGGGGACGAGCTTTGGAGCTGTTTTTT.

This clone was picked up one time. This rearrangement joins TRBV9 to TRBJ2-5; 7 bases agree with TRBD1. The CDR3 covers 15 residues. The V and J ends lost 0 bases and 1 base, in that order; junction bases with no gene match: 3. Per germline, CDR1 SGDLS and CDR2 YYNGEE. In DNA, the CDR3 is TGTGCCAGCAGCGTAGGTGGGACAGCCCAAGAGACCCAGTACTTC. It specifies CASSVGGTAQETQYF. The full variable domain, its missing parts supplied by reference TRBV9 and TRBJ2-5, is DSGVTQTPKHLITATGQRVTLRCSPRSGDLSVYWYQQSLDQGLQFLIQYYNGEERAKGNILERFSAQQFPDLHSELNLSSLELGDSALYFCASSVGGTAQETQYFGPGTRLLVL.

The chain couples TRBV28 to TRBJ1-4; TRBD1 agrees at 10 bases. CDR3 length: 14 residues. V was clipped by 4 bases and J by 8 bases; unmatched bases: 4. In germline, CDR1 is MDHEN, CDR2 SYDVKM. CDR3 amino acids: CASSSGQGGEKLFF. CDR3 in DNA: TGTGCCAGCAGTTCCGGACAGGGGGGAGAAAAACTGTTTTTT.

This clone has a single count. The chain employs TRBV5-1 and TRBJ1-1, with D unclear. Per the germline V gene, CDR1 is SGHRS and CDR2 is YFSETQ. The CDR3 has 14 amino acids. V lost 4 bases, J lost 0 bases, and 10 bases lay in between. CDR3 region: CASSPTSMNTEAFF. The CDR3 DNA is TGCGCCAGCAGCCCCACATCAATGAACACTGAAGCTTTCTTT.

The chain recombines TRBV29-1 with TRBJ2-7, with 10 bases aligning to TRBD1. J lost 3 bases, V lost 1 base, and 6 bases had no gene match. Germline CDR1 SQVTM, CDR2 ANQGSEA. This CDR3 region has 15 residues. The CDR3 nucleotides read TGCAGCGTTGAAGCTACCGGGACAGGGGTCTACGAGCAGTACTTC. Translating gives CSVEATGTGVYEQYF.

The rearrangement joins TRBV5-6 to TRBJ1-2; D might be TRBD1 (5 bases). The CDR3 loop spans 13 amino acids. Germline V CDR1 and CDR2: SGHDT, YYEEEE. V lost 0 bases to trimming and J lost 6 bases, with 9 bases between them. CDR3 bases: TGTGCCAGCAGCTTGGATGGGGCCAATGGCTACACCTTC. Translating gives CASSLDGANGYTF.

The chain links TRBV5-5 to TRBJ1-6; TRBD1 matches at 7 bases. The V gene's germline CDR1 is SGHKS and CDR2 YYEKEE (reference sequence). The CDR3 has 17 residues. Trimming removed 5 bases from V and 0 bases from J; junction bases left unmatched: 8. The CDR3 DNA reads TGTGCCAGCAGACCAACCCGGGACAGCTCCTATAATTCACCCCTCCACTTT. It encodes CASRPTRDSSYNSPLHF.

The chain links TRBV14 to TRBJ1-4; D is perhaps TRBD1 (5 bases). The CDR3 length is 15 residues. Germline CDR1 and CDR2: SGHDN and FVKESK. Trimming shortened V by 0 bases and J by 7 bases, and 12 bases separated the two germline ends. The CDR3 sequence is CASSQEGLISEKLFF. In DNA, the CDR3 is TGTGCCAGCAGCCAAGAGGGGCTGATTAGTGAAAAACTGTTTTTT.

J is TRBJ1-5 and V is TRBV7-9; D unclear. The ends were cut back, 6 bases at V and 4 bases at J, with 10 bases in the middle. The CDR3 sequence is 13 residues long. Germline assignment: CDR1 SEHNR and CDR2 FQNEAQ (reference sequence). CDR3 region: CASSRTPNQPQHF. The CDR3 bases are TGTGCCAGCAGTCGGACTCCGAATCAGCCCCAGCATTTT.

The V and J genes are TRBV5-3 and TRBJ1-5; no clear D gene. TRBV5-3 is marked as an open reading frame, function uncertain. V gave up 5 bases and J gave up 7 bases, with 19 bases separating them. This CDR3 has 15 amino acids. In DNA form, the CDR3 reads TGTGCCAGAAGACCCGTGGTGGGTGGGAGGCAGCCCCAGCATTTT. Its translation is CARRPVVGGRQPQHF.

The V call is TRBV2, the J call TRBJ2-7, with 8 bases lining up with TRBD1. Germline-derived CDR1 and CDR2 are SNHLY and FYNNEI. This CDR3 has 13 amino acids. The J segment lost 2 bases and the V segment lost 6 bases, leaving 3 bases of the junction unmatched. Written as DNA, the CDR3 is TGTGCCAGCAGCGCGGGACAGGCCTACGAGCAGTACTTC. As protein: CASSAGQAYEQYF.

The chain joins TRBV5-1 to TRBJ2-1; TRBD2 is a possible D gene (5 bases). CDR1 SGHRS and CDR2 YFSETQ come from the germline V gene. V gave up 0 bases and J gave up 0 bases, with 19 bases separating them. CDR3 length equals 19 residues. CDR3: CASSLDEVAGQSSYNEQFF. CDR3 bases: TGCGCCAGCAGCTTGGATGAAGTGGCGGGCCAGAGCTCCTACAATGAGCAGTTCTTC. The full variable domain, in which reference TRBV5-1 and TRBJ2-1 provide the parts outside the CDR3, is KAGVTQTPRYLIKTRGQQVTLSCSPISGHRSVSWYQQTPGQGLQFLFEYFSETQRNKGNFPGRFSGRQFSNSRSEMNVSTLELGDSALYLCASSLDEVAGQSSYNEQFFGPGTRLTVL.

The CDR3 reads CASSRERREPLHF. CDR3 DNA sequence: TGCGCCAGCAGCCGAGAAAGGAGGGAACCCCTCCACTTT. This chain connects TRBV4-3 to TRBJ1-6; unclear D gene. The CDR3 has 13 residues. Germline CDR1 reads LGHNA; CDR2 reads YSLEER. The V and J ends lost 4 bases and 12 bases respectively, with 13 bases between them.

This clone was found once. V usage is TRBV9 and J usage is TRBJ2-1; TRBD2 matches at 7 bases. V lost 1 base and J lost 7; bases outside the gene matches: 14. Germline V gene data show CDR1 as SGDLS and CDR2 as YYNGEE. The CDR3 length is 17 residues. CDR3 sequence: CASSVSLPMGGGNEQFF. In nucleotides, the CDR3 is TGTGCCAGCAGCGTATCCCTACCGATGGGGGGGGGTAATGAGCAGTTCTTC. The variable domain in full, with the rest retrieved from reference TRBV9 and TRBJ2-1, is DSGVTQTPKHLITATGQRVTLRCSPRSGDLSVYWYQQSLDQGLQFLIQYYNGEERAKGNILERFSAQQFPDLHSELNLSSLELGDSALYFCASSVSLPMGGGNEQFFGPGTRLTVL.

This chain connects TRBV14 to TRBJ2-7; 8 nucleotides align to TRBD1. Germline values: CDR1 SGHDN, CDR2 FVKESK. With 4 bases clipped from V and 2 bases from J, the junction kept 7 bases outside the gene matches. The CDR3 sequence is 15 residues long. The CDR3 sequence: CASSRLQGGTYEQYF. The CDR3 bases are TGTGCCAGCAGCCGCCTACAGGGGGGAACCTACGAGCAGTACTTC.

The chain has TRBV12-5 and TRBJ1-5; D gene unclear. The CDR3 runs 14 residues. V shed 2 bases and J shed 4 bases, with 9 bases lying between them. CDR1 and CDR2 (germline): LGHNT, FRNRAP. As DNA, the CDR3 is TGTGCTAGTGGTTTGCCACAGCCTAATCAGCCCCAGCATTTT. Its translation is CASGLPQPNQPQHF.